The clone carrying this T cell receptor (beta chain) was recorded many times. Its antigen is currently unknown. Diagnosing involved the use of clinical symptoms, serum thyroxine and TRAb, thyroid ultrasound and orbital computed tomography. These data belong to a study of T cells in Graves' hyperthyroidism and ophthalmopathy. Study findings and constraints: In the analysis, a 13 V-J model separated ophthalmopathy from stable hyperthyroidism.

RNA transcripts gave rise to amplified TCR beta CDR3 regions. A set of HTBI primers served as the primers for a first-round RT-PCR of the TCR CDR3. Each CDR3 protein is one row after TCRdb ran MiXCR on the multiplex PCR reads. This table holds more than 450,000 distinct CDR3 sequences, less than 15% found once. CDR3 length: 14 amino acids. Germline V gene lookup returns CDR1 KGHSH and CDR2 LQKENI. Trimming removed 0 bases at V and 3 bases at J, with 9 bases between. The origin of this receptor is a middle-aged woman with Graves' hyperthyroidism. Sequencing was performed on blood. The genes are TRBV18 and TRBJ2-7; D ambiguous. The CDR3 DNA reads TGTGCCAGCTCACCACCAAAGAGCCTCTACGAGCAGTACTTC. Translated, it gives CASSPPKSLYEQYF.